These 16 T cell receptor beta chains originate from one sample sequenced in a study of blood T cell repertoires in COVID-19 (dated by TCRdb to the early 2020s). The library was generated by the immunoSEQ multiplex PCR assay. What TCRdb holds here is the immuneACCESS table cut down to in-frame rearrangements. Part of the clones is not present; checked against another copy, under half of the missing clones reflect an unresolved V gene, and the others are unexplained. For this sample there are about 240,000 clones; 80% to 85% appear just once. Roughly 3.4% of the sample belongs to the ten largest clones. Sequenced input: peripheral blood. The receptors derive from a woman aged 18 to 35 with acute or convalescent COVID-19.

The chain is built from TRBV7-2 and TRBJ1-3; D call uncertain. V was shortened by 6 bases and J by 3 bases, with 21 bases between the two germline ends. The CDR3 has 17 residues. CDR1 and CDR2 (germline): SGHTA, FQGNSA. The CDR3 loop reads CASRLVAEAEYGNTIYF. The CDR3 region has the DNA TGTGCCAGCAGACTGGTAGCAGAGGCAGAGTATGGAAACACCATATATTTT.

This clone was detected a few times. The V gene is TRBV7-3, the J gene TRBJ2-7; 8 nucleotides agree with TRBD2. Germline V gene sequence: CDR1 SGHTA, CDR2 FQGTGA. J gave up 2 bases and V 3 bases, and 6 bases lay outside the gene matches. The CDR3 extends over 15 amino acids. CDR3 coding DNA: TGTGCCAGCAGCTTCGGGGTAGCGGGACCCTACGAGCAGTACTTC. Its protein is CASSFGVAGPYEQYF.

V usage is TRBV6-5 and J usage is TRBJ1-2, with D maybe TRBD1 (5 bases). Germline CDR1 MNHEY, CDR2 SVGAGI. V lost 5 bases and J 1 base, leaving 8 bases between the germline ends. CDR3 length: 13 amino acids. The CDR3 nucleotides read TGTGCCAGCAGTCGCGACAGTAACTATGGCTACACCTTC. It is translated as CASSRDSNYGYTF.

This clone was counted between two and nine times. The genes are TRBV5-1 and TRBJ2-7; 12 nucleotides match TRBD2. The germline gives CDR1 SGHRS, CDR2 YFSETQ. The V segment lost 4 bases and the J segment 2 bases; nucleotides outside the gene matches: 1. This CDR3 region has 14 residues. As DNA, the CDR3 is TGCGCCAGCAGCAGGACTAGCGGGGCCTACGAGCAGTACTTC. Translated, it gives CASSRTSGAYEQYF.

This chain links TRBV19 with TRBJ2-4, with 8 bases aligning to TRBD1. The CDR3 totals 15 residues. V dropped 6 bases and J dropped 7; count of bases not matched to a gene: 11. In germline, CDR1 is LNHDA, CDR2 SQIVND (reference sequence). As DNA, the CDR3 is TGTGCCAGTAGACCCAACGGACAGGGCGAGAACATTCAGTACTTC. The encoded protein is CASRPNGQGENIQYF.

This clone was counted once. The chain joins TRBV15 to TRBJ2-7; 8 nucleotides match TRBD1. CDR1 is LNHNV, CDR2 YYDKDF, per germline (reference sequence). This CDR3 has 14 residues. V lost 4 bases to trimming and J lost 2 bases; unmatched junction nucleotides: 4. CDR3 DNA: TGTGCCACCAGCACGGACAGGGCCACCTACGAGCAGTACTTC. This sequence encodes CATSTDRATYEQYF.

J is TRBJ2-3 and V is TRBV30, with 10 bases identical to TRBD1. The V gene end was trimmed by 1 base and the J gene end by 4 bases; junction bases not matched to a gene: 2. CDR3 length equals 14 residues. Germline CDR1 GTSNPN, CDR2 SVGIG (reference sequence). CDR3 sequence reads: CAWSGGQGSDTQYF. As DNA, the CDR3 is TGTGCCTGGAGTGGGGGACAGGGGTCAGATACGCAGTATTTT.

This clone was recorded once. The chain couples TRBV4-1 to TRBJ1-1; D might be TRBD1 (6 bases). V gave up 4 bases and J gave up 3 bases, with 12 bases separating them. This CDR3 has 14 amino acids. CDR1 and CDR2 from the germline V gene are MGHRA and YSYEKL. In DNA form, the CDR3 reads TGCGCCAGCAGCCCCAGTGCAGGGGACACTGAAGCTTTCTTT. It yields the protein CASSPSAGDTEAFF.

This chain connects TRBV19 to TRBJ2-2; D perhaps matches TRBD1 (6 bases). The CDR3 consists of 15 residues. Trimming left V 7 bases short and J 3 bases short, with 15 bases between. Germline CDR1 is LNHDA and CDR2 is SQIVND (reference sequence). CDR3 nucleotides: TGTGCCAGTATAGGAACGGGACACTACACCGGGGAGCTGTTTTTT. This sequence encodes CASIGTGHYTGELFF.

The chain is built from TRBV19 and TRBJ2-7; TRBD1 agrees at 8 bases. CDR1 is LNHDA, CDR2 SQIVND, per germline (reference sequence). This CDR3 comprises 15 residues. V lost 4 bases to trimming and J lost 0 bases; unmatched junction nucleotides: 5. CDR3 in amino acids: CASSRTGPLSYEQYF. The CDR3 DNA is TGTGCCAGTAGTAGGACAGGGCCCCTCTCCTACGAGCAGTACTTC.

The rearrangement uses TRBV30 and TRBJ2-2; TRBD2 matches 7 bases. This CDR3 region has 14 residues. Germline V gives CDR1 GTSNPN, CDR2 SVGIG (reference sequence). V lost 3 bases to trimming and J lost 3 bases; unmatched junction nucleotides: 4. This chain's CDR3 is CAWRASGYTGELFF. CDR3 DNA: TGTGCCTGGAGGGCTAGCGGATACACCGGGGAGCTGTTTTTT.

The table lists this clone with a few counts. The chain joins TRBV5-1 to TRBJ2-7; D perhaps matches TRBD1 (5 bases). Germline V gives CDR1 SGHRS, CDR2 YFSETQ. V lost 4 bases, J lost 0 bases, and 17 bases lay in between. The CDR3 loop spans 16 amino acids. CDR3 region: CASSPQGTEYSYEQYF. CDR3 DNA: TGCGCCAGCAGCCCCCAGGGTACAGAGTACTCCTACGAGCAGTACTTC.

To note about this clone: The same CDR3 also results from other DNA sequences found in this sample. This rearrangement joins TRBV28 to TRBJ1-4; D is uncertain. The CDR3 is made up of 15 amino acids. The V end lost 3 bases, the J end lost 3 bases, and 11 bases lay between the germline ends. From germline, CDR1 is MDHEN and CDR2 SYDVKM. The CDR3 DNA sequence: TGTGCCAGCAGTTTGTTTGGCGCGGCTAATGAAAAACTGTTTTTT. Translated, it gives CASSLFGAANEKLFF. Complete variable domain (other parts from reference TRBV28 and TRBJ1-4): DVKVTQSSRYLVKRTGEKVFLECVQDMDHENMFWYRQDPGLGLRLIYFSYDVKMKEKGDIPEGYSVSREKKERFSLILESASTNQTSMYLCASSLFGAANEKLFFGSGTQLSVL.

The rearrangement joins TRBV6-6 to TRBJ1-2; a weak D match, TRBD1 (5 bases). V was shortened by 4 bases and J by 5 bases, with 14 bases between the two germline ends. The CDR3 runs to 14 residues. Germline CDR1 MNHNY, CDR2 SVGAGI (reference sequence). CDR3 coding DNA: TGTGCCAGCAGTTTGGGGGGGATAGGGTATGGCTACACCTTC. Its protein product is CASSLGGIGYGYTF.

This clone was seen more than once but under ten times. This chain connects TRBV5-1 to TRBJ2-7, with 7 bases lining up with TRBD1. V lost 0 bases, J lost 3 bases, and 6 bases stayed unmatched. This CDR3 spans 15 amino acids. Germline lookup yields CDR1 SGHRS and CDR2 YFSETQ. In nucleotides, the CDR3 is TGCGCCAGCAGCTTGGCCCCGGGACAGTACTACGAGCAGTACTTC. It codes for CASSLAPGQYYEQYF.

J is TRBJ1-5 and V is TRBV28, with D perhaps TRBD1 (5 bases). Germline CDR1 and CDR2: MDHEN and SYDVKM. The V gene lost 5 bases and the J gene lost 3 bases, with 8 bases spanning the gap. This CDR3 is 13 amino acids long. DNA of the CDR3: TGTGCCAGCAGTCCGGACATCAATCAGCCCCAGCATTTT. It specifies CASSPDINQPQHF.